Listed below are T cell receptor beta chains from one sample, sequenced in a study of cytomegalovirus exposure and HLA in healthy donors. Assay used: immunoSEQ multiplex PCR; TCRdb lists only in-frame clones, some missing. This table holds 140,000 to 150,000 clones, under 85% found once. Sequenced input: PBMCs. These receptors all stem from a woman aged 40 to 50 in good health and CMV-seropositive. CDR3s include the opening cysteine and the closing phenylalanine or tryptophan. Clone size is shown for a subset of rows, as once, few, many or a class of expanded clone.

cdr3_aa: CASSQANRGDEQYF
j_call: TRBJ2-7
v_call: TRBV4-1
clone_size: .

cdr3_aa: CASSLALSATNEKLFF
j_call: TRBJ1-4
v_call: TRBV5-1
clone_size: .

cdr3_aa: CASSEQQGWGYTF
j_call: TRBJ1-2
v_call: TRBV25-1
clone_size: .

cdr3_aa: CASTSWGGDTEAFF
j_call: TRBJ1-1
v_call: TRBV2
clone_size: few

cdr3_aa: CAWSRLALGEGTEAFF
j_call: TRBJ1-1
v_call: TRBV30
clone_size: .

cdr3_aa: CASSDRGLNSPLHF
j_call: TRBJ1-6
v_call: TRBV6-1
clone_size: .

cdr3_aa: CASNRAKNTEAFF
j_call: TRBJ1-1
v_call: TRBV6-6
clone_size: few

cdr3_aa: CASSEADRGTTYEQYF
j_call: TRBJ2-7
v_call: TRBV6-1
clone_size: .

cdr3_aa: CASTLGGYGYTF
j_call: TRBJ1-2
v_call: TRBV13
clone_size: .

cdr3_aa: CASNAGLTYYGYTF
j_call: TRBJ1-2
v_call: TRBV2
clone_size: .

cdr3_aa: CASSQDPSGGASDTQYF
j_call: TRBJ2-3
v_call: TRBV4-1
clone_size: .

cdr3_aa: CASRYSGMGHRSLAYSNQPQHF
j_call: TRBJ1-5
v_call: TRBV10-2
clone_size: once

cdr3_aa: CASSRDRTVSYEQYF
j_call: TRBJ2-7
v_call: TRBV18
clone_size: .

cdr3_aa: CASSSTGYEQYF
j_call: .
v_call: TRBV5-4
clone_size: .

cdr3_aa: CASSESWTPSYEQYF
j_call: TRBJ2-7
v_call: TRBV6-1
clone_size: .

cdr3_aa: CASTRGSNYGYTF
j_call: TRBJ1-2
v_call: TRBV21-1
clone_size: few

cdr3_aa: CASSSWTATDPDTQYF
j_call: TRBJ2-3
v_call: TRBV11-2
clone_size: .

cdr3_aa: CASSVAASGVTQYF
j_call: TRBJ2-3
v_call: TRBV9
clone_size: once

cdr3_aa: CASSSALGGGTYNEQFF
j_call: TRBJ2-1
v_call: TRBV5-4
clone_size: few

cdr3_aa: CASSQEGTNEKLFF
j_call: TRBJ1-4
v_call: TRBV5-5
clone_size: .

cdr3_aa: CASSLPGQGGEKLFF
j_call: TRBJ1-4
v_call: TRBV28
clone_size: few

cdr3_aa: CASSATGTSGTDTQYF
j_call: TRBJ2-3
v_call: TRBV5-1
clone_size: .

cdr3_aa: CASSSQERGVEQYF
j_call: TRBJ2-7
v_call: TRBV2
clone_size: .

cdr3_aa: CASSTRDRPLEQYF
j_call: TRBJ2-7
v_call: TRBV21-1
clone_size: .

cdr3_aa: CASSTGTRNTEAFF
j_call: TRBJ1-1
v_call: TRBV28
clone_size: .

cdr3_aa: CASSTQVATNEKLFF
j_call: TRBJ1-4
v_call: TRBV19
clone_size: .

cdr3_aa: CATSVLRDSGEQFF
j_call: TRBJ2-1
v_call: TRBV15
clone_size: once